The 18 T cell receptor beta chains given below trace back to one sample, sequenced in a study of CD8+ T cells in alopecia areata. Following extraction, RNA underwent reverse transcription to cDNA, which served as the sequencing template. This table comes from immunoSEQ multiplex PCR, and its TCRdb copy is limited to in-frame clones, with some not included. This sample has roughly 130,000 clones; 50% to 60% occur once, and the top ten carry 4.5% to 5.5%. The starting material was CD4+ T cells sorted from blood, obtained at week 0. The receptors here all came from a human donor with alopecia areata.

This clone showed up just a few times. V gene TRBV6-5 combines with J gene TRBJ2-5; 9 bases map to TRBD1. CDR3 length equals 13 residues. Germline values: CDR1 MNHEY, CDR2 SVGAGI. With V trimmed by 6 bases and J by 5 bases, 4 bases remained unmatched. The CDR3: CASRQGARETQYF. The CDR3 DNA sequence: TGTGCCAGCAGACAGGGGGCGCGGGAGACCCAGTACTTC.

This chain connects TRBV7-2 to TRBJ2-1, with 7 bases fitting TRBD1. The CDR3 totals 13 residues. V lost 5 bases, J lost 4 bases, and 2 bases stayed unmatched. Germline V gene lookup returns CDR1 SGHTA and CDR2 FQGNSA. The CDR3 sequence: CASSRDRYNEQFF. CDR3 DNA: TGTGCCAGCAGCCGGGACAGATACAATGAGCAGTTCTTC. Variable domain in full (rest from reference TRBV7-2 and TRBJ2-1): GAGVSQSPSNKVTEKGKDVELRCDPISGHTALYWYRQSLGQGLEFLIYFQGNSAPDKSGLPSDRFSAERTGGSVSTLTIQRTQQEDSAVYLCASSRDRYNEQFFGPGTRLTVL.

J is TRBJ2-3 and V is TRBV4-3, with 7 bases fitting TRBD2. The germline V gene has CDR1 LGHNA and CDR2 YSLEER. Trimming cost V 4 bases and J 0 bases; bases outside gene matches: 4. The CDR3 consists of 15 residues. Written as DNA, the CDR3 is TGCGCCAGCAGCCGATCTAGCGGCAGCACAGATACGCAGTATTTT. This sequence encodes CASSRSSGSTDTQYF.

Here the CDR3 reads CASSNKGSMNTEAFF. In DNA form, the CDR3 reads TGTGCCAGTAGTAATAAAGGTTCCATGAACACTGAAGCTTTCTTT. The chain is built from TRBV19 and TRBJ1-1; D remains unclear. Germline CDR1 and CDR2: LNHDA and SQIVND (reference sequence). The CDR3 length is 15 residues. V gave up 4 bases and J gave up 0 bases, with 12 bases separating them.

This sequence joins TRBV7-9 and TRBJ2-5, with D perhaps matching TRBD2 (6 bases). Germline V CDR1 and CDR2: SEHNR, FQNEAQ (reference sequence). V lost 7 bases, J lost 4 bases, and 16 bases lay in between. CDR3 size: 14 residues. This CDR3 is CASTLRGGTETQYF. The CDR3 DNA reads as TGTGCCAGCACTCTAAGGGGAGGCACAGAGACCCAGTACTTC.

V gene TRBV5-6 combines with J gene TRBJ1-1, with D possibly matching TRBD1 (5 bases). Looked up from germline, CDR1 is SGHDT and CDR2 is YYEEEE. The CDR3 has 11 amino acids. The germline V and J ends were trimmed by 0 bases and 10 bases, with 7 bases remaining between them. The CDR3 coding sequence is TGTGCCAGCAGCTTGGAAGGGGTAGCTTTCTTT. This encodes CASSLEGVAFF.

Details on this clone: At one boundary the junction diverges from the germline segment, which might be a read error. The V call is TRBV28, the J call TRBJ2-7; 7 nucleotides line up with TRBD1. CDR3 length equals 14 residues. CDR1 is MDHEN, CDR2 SYDVKM, per germline. The CDR3 reads CASGLTGNSHEQYF. CDR3 nucleotides: TGTGCCAGCGGCTTGACAGGGAACTCCCACGAGCAGTACTTC.

This chain joins TRBV2 and TRBJ2-7; D might be TRBD2 (5 bases). The CDR3 is 11 residues long. CDR1 is SNHLY, CDR2 FYNNEI, per germline. V was pared by 2 bases and J by 6 bases, with 5 bases between. CDR3 nucleotides: TGTGCCAGCAGTGAACGGGGCGAGCAGTACTTC. This codes for CASSERGEQYF.

This clone was seen a handful of times. The chain joins TRBV7-3 to TRBJ1-1, with D maybe TRBD1 (5 bases). In germline, CDR1 is SGHTA, CDR2 FQGTGA. The CDR3 loop spans 13 amino acids. Trimming stripped 5 bases from V and 1 base from J, with 8 bases between. CDR3 in DNA: TGTGCCAGCAGCCCTCAGGGGAACACTGAAGCTTTCTTT. Its translation is CASSPQGNTEAFF. Together with reference TRBV7-3 and TRBJ1-1, the CDR3 gives the full variable domain: GAGVSQTPSNKVTEKGKYVELRCDPISGHTALYWYRQSLGQGPEFLIYFQGTGAADDSGLPNDRFFAVRPEGSVSTLKIQRTERGDSAVYLCASSPQGNTEAFFGQGTRLTVV.

This clone was seen only a few times. This chain links TRBV7-2 with TRBJ2-1; TRBD2 matches 7 bases. The germline V gene has CDR1 SGHTA and CDR2 FQGNSA. V trimming: 5 bases; J trimming: 6 bases; junction bases outside the gene matches: 16. The CDR3 spans 17 residues. The CDR3, as DNA: TGTGCCAGCAGCCCGGCGGGTGCGGGAGTATATCGCAATGAGCAGTTCTTC. It translates to CASSPAGAGVYRNEQFF.

The sample holds a few counts of this clone. V and J are TRBV28 and TRBJ1-5; D call uncertain. The germline V gene encodes CDR1 MDHEN and CDR2 SYDVKM. CDR3 length: 16 amino acids. The V and J ends lost 1 base and 4 bases respectively, with 14 bases between them. CDR3: CASSLLPQSLNQPQHF. The CDR3 DNA sequence: TGTGCCAGCAGTTTATTACCGCAGAGCCTAAATCAGCCCCAGCATTTT.

This sequence joins TRBV30 and TRBJ2-4; D remains unclear. Trimming took 8 bases from V and 11 from J, leaving 13 bases between them. The CDR3 sequence is 10 residues long. Germline CDR1 is GTSNPN and CDR2 is SVGIG (reference sequence). Here the CDR3 reads CARIKAFQYF. The CDR3 DNA reads TGTGCCCGGATTAAGGCTTTTCAGTACTTC.

V gene TRBV5-1 combines with J gene TRBJ1-4; possible D gene TRBD1, 6 bases. Germline V gene data show CDR1 as SGHRS and CDR2 as YFSETQ. V lost 0 bases and J 4 bases, leaving 13 bases between the germline ends. The CDR3 is 16 residues long. This CDR3 is CASSLGTEAGNEKLFF. CDR3 nucleotides: TGCGCCAGCAGCTTGGGGACAGAAGCGGGTAATGAAAAACTGTTTTTT.

The V gene is TRBV6-1, the J gene TRBJ2-1; 8 positions match TRBD2. CDR1 and CDR2 from the germline V gene are MNHNS and SASEGT. J gave up 6 bases and V 1 base, and 5 bases lay outside the gene matches. The CDR3 has 15 residues. CDR3 DNA sequence: TGTGCCAGCAGTGAAGGGACTAGCATTACCAATGAGCAGTTCTTC. It is translated as CASSEGTSITNEQFF.

The rearrangement uses TRBV25-1 and TRBJ1-3; D call uncertain. Germline values: CDR1 MGHDK, CDR2 SYGVNS. Trimming shortened V by 11 bases and J by 0 bases, and 26 bases separated the two germline ends. This CDR3 is built from 18 residues. For the CDR3, the DNA is TGTGCCCGTCTTGGTGGTGTTCGTGATATCAACTCTGGAAACACCATATATTTT. Encoded protein: CARLGGVRDINSGNTIYF. Based on the CDR3 plus reference TRBV25-1 and TRBJ1-3, the full variable domain is EADIYQTPRYLVIGTGKKITLECSQTMGHDKMYWYQQDPGMELHLIHYSYGVNSTEKGDLSSESTVSRIRTEHFPLTLESARPSHTSQYLCARLGGVRDINSGNTIYFGEGSWLTVV.

This clone came up a few times. The chain has TRBV7-7 and TRBJ1-2; no reliable D call. V was shortened by 1 base and J by 7 bases, with 4 bases between the two germline ends. This CDR3 has 11 residues. CDR1 and CDR2 from the germline V gene are SSHAT and FNYEAQ (reference sequence). The CDR3 region is CASSLVGGYTF. DNA for the CDR3: TGTGCCAGCAGCTTAGTCGGTGGCTACACCTTC.

V usage is TRBV5-1 and J usage is TRBJ2-3; D unresolved. Trimming took 7 bases from V and 0 from J, leaving 12 bases between them. In germline, CDR1 is SGHRS, CDR2 YFSETQ. The CDR3 extends over 14 amino acids. The CDR3 DNA sequence: TGCGCCAGCGTGGCTAGGCTAAGCACAGATACGCAGTATTTT. It specifies CASVARLSTDTQYF.

The rearrangement links TRBV30 to TRBJ2-1; 7 bases fit TRBD1. The CDR3 loop spans 14 amino acids. V lost 2 bases and J lost 6; bases outside the gene matches: 7. Per germline, CDR1 GTSNPN and CDR2 SVGIG (reference sequence). This CDR3 is CAWSSRGLRNEQFF. The CDR3 DNA sequence: TGTGCCTGGAGTAGTAGGGGGCTTCGCAATGAGCAGTTCTTC.